This TCR beta chain was documented in a study of T cell responses to AZD1222 COVID-19 vaccine. Produced via immunoSEQ multiplex PCR; TCRdb's table is partial and in-frame only. The sample lists 150,000 to 200,000 clones, around 92% occurring once. The V and J ends lost 4 bases and 0 bases, in that order; junction bases with no gene match: 10. Germline V gives CDR1 SGHDT, CDR2 YYEEEE. The CDR3 contains 18 residues. The material was peripheral blood, obtained on day 0 of AZD1222 vaccination. The rearrangement joins TRBV5-6 to TRBJ1-4, with 9 bases fitting TRBD1. The sequence derives from an adult in good health. The CDR3 region has the DNA TGTGCCAGCAGCCACGGGACAGGGTTCCTTGCAACTAATGAAAAACTGTTTTTT. Its protein is CASSHGTGFLATNEKLFF.